This passage covers 20 T cell receptor beta chains from one sample sequenced in a study of CD4 T cells in relation to SARS-CoV-2 and coronaviruses (dated by TCRdb to the early 2020s). The protocol used for the library was the immunoSEQ multiplex PCR assay. TCRdb retrieved this table from immuneACCESS and kept in-frame rearrangements only. Not all clones are present; in checked studies, unresolved V genes account for under half, and no reason is known for the remainder. Within this sample are around 40,000 clones, with over 70% of them counted one time only. Around 1.3% of the sample is in the top ten clones. No antigen has been assigned to these receptors. The sequencing input was naive CD4+ T cells from PBMCs, cultured in vitro. The cell subset or site label corresponds to: naive CD4+ T cells isolated by negative enrichment. Every receptor here comes from an adult with COVID-19.

V usage is TRBV19 and J usage is TRBJ2-5, with 7 bases lining up with TRBD1. J gave up 5 bases and V 4 bases, and 4 bases lay outside the gene matches. Per germline, CDR1 LNHDA and CDR2 SQIVND (reference sequence). This CDR3 region has 13 residues. DNA of the CDR3: TGTGCCAGTAGTACAACAGGGGTCGAGACCCAGTACTTC. Protein: CASSTTGVETQYF.

The gene calls are TRBV20-1 and TRBJ2-7; 8 bases fit TRBD1. Trimming took 4 bases from V and 6 from J; bases not matched to a gene: 8. Looked up from germline, CDR1 is DFQATT and CDR2 is SNEGSKA (reference sequence). The CDR3 sequence is 13 residues long. CDR3 nucleotides: TGCAGTGCTAATGAAGGACAGGGTCGCGAGCAGTACTTC. It yields the protein CSANEGQGREQYF.

V is TRBV27 and J is TRBJ2-1; 9 bases are a match to TRBD2. CDR1 MNHEY and CDR2 SMNVEV come from the germline V gene (reference sequence). The trim removed 0 bases at V and 2 bases at J, leaving 5 bases unmatched. The CDR3 covers 17 residues. The CDR3 region is CASSLSIRLAAYNEQFF. The CDR3 nucleotides are TGTGCCAGCAGTTTATCGATCCGACTAGCGGCCTACAATGAGCAGTTCTTC.

V gene TRBV13 combines with J gene TRBJ1-2; the match to TRBD1 covers 8 bases. V shed 5 bases and J 4 bases; nucleotides not matched to a gene: 6. The CDR3 length is 14 residues. Germline V gene sequence: CDR1 PRHDT, CDR2 FYEKMQ (reference sequence). CDR3 protein: CASSPGDRSYGYTF. CDR3 DNA sequence: TGTGCCAGCAGCCCTGGGGACAGGAGCTATGGCTACACCTTC.

V gene TRBV28 combines with J gene TRBJ2-6, with D tentatively TRBD2 (6 bases). This CDR3 is built from 13 residues. Trimming shortened V by 8 bases and J by 1 base, and 6 bases separated the two germline ends. The V gene's germline CDR1 is MDHEN and CDR2 SYDVKM. The CDR3 loop is CASRGSGANVLTF. CDR3 DNA: TGTGCCAGCCGGGGGTCTGGGGCCAACGTCCTGACTTTC.

The chain combines TRBV9 with TRBJ2-5; D unresolved. V was trimmed by 0 bases and J by 2 bases, leaving 5 bases between them. The CDR3 covers 13 residues. Germline values: CDR1 SGDLS, CDR2 YYNGEE. CDR3 amino acids: CASSVGVQETQYF. The CDR3 nucleotides are TGTGCCAGCAGCGTAGGGGTTCAAGAGACCCAGTACTTC. The variable domain in full, completed from reference TRBV9 and TRBJ2-5, reads DSGVTQTPKHLITATGQRVTLRCSPRSGDLSVYWYQQSLDQGLQFLIQYYNGEERAKGNILERFSAQQFPDLHSELNLSSLELGDSALYFCASSVGVQETQYFGPGTRLLVL.

The V gene is TRBV6-6, the J gene TRBJ2-1; 14 bases line up with TRBD2. CDR1 is MNHNY and CDR2 is SVGAGI in the germline V gene (reference sequence). The CDR3 runs 17 residues. V trimming: 5 bases; J trimming: 6 bases; junction bases outside the gene matches: 9. Written as DNA, the CDR3 is TGTGCCAGCAGTCGGACTAGCGGGAGGTCAAGAGGCAATGAGCAGTTCTTC. This translates into CASSRTSGRSRGNEQFF.

J is TRBJ2-5 and V is TRBV7-2; 12 bases agree with TRBD2. V trimming: 0 bases; J trimming: 5 bases; junction bases outside the gene matches: 13. Looked up from germline, CDR1 is SGHTA and CDR2 is FQGNSA. The CDR3 is made up of 19 amino acids. CDR3 bases: TGTGCCAGCAGCTTAGCCGACACCCCTACTAGCGGGAGGTTTGAGACCCAGTACTTC. Encoded protein: CASSLADTPTSGRFETQYF. The complete variable domain, with remaining parts taken from reference TRBV7-2 and TRBJ2-5, reads GAGVSQSPSNKVTEKGKDVELRCDPISGHTALYWYRQSLGQGLEFLIYFQGNSAPDKSGLPSDRFSAERTGGSVSTLTIQRTQQEDSAVYLCASSLADTPTSGRFETQYFGPGTRLLVL.

CDR3 amino acids: CAWNRGSGNTIYF. CDR3 DNA: TGTGCCTGGAACAGAGGGTCTGGAAACACCATATATTTT. The V gene is TRBV30, the J gene TRBJ1-3; D unresolved. Looked up from germline, CDR1 is GTSNPN and CDR2 is SVGIG (reference sequence). V shed 4 bases and J shed 1 base, with 8 bases lying between them. The CDR3 covers 13 residues.

The rearrangement joins TRBV19 to TRBJ2-1; the match to TRBD2 covers 10 bases. Germline CDR1 and CDR2: LNHDA and SQIVND (reference sequence). The CDR3 length is 15 residues. J lost 7 bases, V lost 7 bases, and 10 bases had no gene match. In DNA form, the CDR3 reads TGTGCCAGTACCCCGACTAGCGGGTTATGGAATGAGCAGTTCTTC. This sequence encodes CASTPTSGLWNEQFF.

The chain carries TRBV5-1 and TRBJ2-3; 7 bases map to TRBD1. After removal of 4 bases from V and 1 base from J, the junction contained 6 bases not matched to a gene. The CDR3 consists of 15 residues. Germline V gives CDR1 SGHRS, CDR2 YFSETQ. The CDR3: CASSLRQGGTDTQYF. The DNA of the CDR3 is TGCGCCAGCAGCCTCCGACAGGGCGGCACAGATACGCAGTATTTT.

This chain links TRBV12-3 or TRBV12-4 with TRBJ2-3; D unresolved. CDR3 length equals 13 residues. Trimming shortened V by 8 bases and J by 2 bases, and 11 bases separated the two germline ends. CDR3 amino acids: CASVGGDTDTQYF. CDR3 in DNA: TGTGCCAGCGTTGGCGGAGACACAGATACGCAGTATTTT.

A few counts support this clone. The chain couples TRBV3-1 (or the pseudogene TRBV3-2) to TRBJ1-3; D remains unclear. Germline loops: CDR1 LGHDT, CDR2 YNNKEL (reference sequence). CDR3 length: 12 residues. V dropped 3 bases and J dropped 2 bases, with 2 bases sitting between them. CDR3 protein: CASSQAGNTIYF. The DNA for the CDR3 is TGTGCCAGCAGCCAGGCTGGAAACACCATATATTTT.

The rearrangement links TRBV11-2 to TRBJ2-3, with 7 bases matching TRBD2. The J segment lost 0 bases and the V segment lost 7 bases, leaving 10 bases of the junction unmatched. The CDR3 length is 16 residues. Germline V gene data show CDR1 as SGHAT and CDR2 as FQNNGV. In DNA form, the CDR3 reads TGTGCCAGCACTCTGGGGGGGGGAGTAAGCACAGATACGCAGTATTTT. Translating gives CASTLGGGVSTDTQYF.

The chain carries TRBV9 and TRBJ1-5, with TRBD1 as a possible D gene (5 bases). CDR1 is SGDLS and CDR2 is YYNGEE in the germline V gene. The CDR3 covers 15 residues. With 3 bases removed from V and 0 bases from J, the gap between germline ends came to 10 bases. CDR3 residues: CASSEGTNSNQPQHF. The CDR3 nucleotides read TGTGCCAGCAGCGAGGGGACGAATAGCAATCAGCCCCAGCATTTT.

The genes are TRBV12-3 or TRBV12-4 and TRBJ1-1; D possibly corresponds to TRBD1 (5 bases). This CDR3 comprises 13 residues. Trimming stripped 3 bases from V and 5 bases from J, with 10 bases between. Here the CDR3 reads CASSLAGQTEAFF. CDR3 sequence (DNA): TGTGCCAGCAGTTTGGCAGGGCAGACTGAAGCTTTCTTT.

The chain couples TRBV23-1 to TRBJ2-2, with TRBD1 matching over 7 bases. TRBV23-1 is reported as an ORF; its role is uncertain. The CDR3 is 17 residues long. The J segment lost 3 bases and the V segment lost 0 bases, leaving 7 bases of the junction unmatched. CDR3 in amino acids: CASSQSLKGADTGELFF. The CDR3 coding sequence is TGCGCCAGCAGTCAATCCTTGAAGGGGGCCGACACCGGGGAGCTGTTTTTT.

The genes are TRBV28 and TRBJ2-3; 9 nucleotides align to TRBD2. Germline lookup yields CDR1 MDHEN and CDR2 SYDVKM. V lost 4 bases to trimming and J lost 5 bases; unmatched junction nucleotides: 10. The CDR3 sequence is 16 residues long. The CDR3 protein is CASSWGLGLARDTQYF. For the CDR3, the DNA is TGTGCCAGCAGTTGGGGTTTGGGACTAGCTAGAGATACGCAGTATTTT.

The chain carries TRBV28 and TRBJ2-4; 11 bases align to TRBD2. The CDR3 loop spans 16 amino acids. Trimming cost V 4 bases and J 6 bases; bases outside gene matches: 8. CDR1 is MDHEN and CDR2 is SYDVKM in the germline V gene. CDR3 region: CASSSPGLAGVNIQYF. DNA for the CDR3: TGTGCCAGCAGTTCCCCCGGACTAGCGGGCGTAAACATTCAGTACTTC.

The rearrangement links TRBV7-2 to TRBJ1-2; the D is unclear. Between the trimmed V and J ends, which lost 8 bases and 1 base, there was a span of 8 bases. CDR3 size: 12 residues. Germline lookup yields CDR1 SGHTA and CDR2 FQGNSA. DNA of the CDR3: TGTGCCAGCGCCAACATTAACTATGGCTACACCTTC. This codes for CASANINYGYTF. Complete variable domain (other parts from reference TRBV7-2 and TRBJ1-2): GAGVSQSPSNKVTEKGKDVELRCDPISGHTALYWYRQSLGQGLEFLIYFQGNSAPDKSGLPSDRFSAERTGGSVSTLTIQRTQQEDSAVYLCASANINYGYTFGSGTRLTVV.